Listed below are T cell receptor beta chains from one sample, sequenced in a study of response to subunit inactivated influenza vaccine. Via MiXCR, TCRdb re-called the RT-PCR reads, giving one row per CDR3 protein. The data contain approximately 500,000 distinct CDR3 sequences, 13% of them singletons. The sequencing used PBMCs from blood, collected roughly 47 days after vaccination. Source of these receptors: a man in his forties or fifties who received an inactivated influenza vaccine. CDR3s include the opening cysteine and the closing phenylalanine or tryptophan. D genes are given only for firm matches. Some rows mark clone size as missing; the rest say once, few, many or name a class of expanded clone.

len,abundance,v_gene,d_gene,j_gene,CDR3nt,CDR3aa
15,few,TRBV7-2,TRBD1,TRBJ2-7,TGTGCCAGCAACCCCGGGACAGGGGCCACCTACGAGCAGTACTTC,CASNPGTGATYEQYF
14,-,TRBV12-3/TRBV12-4,-,TRBJ2-1,TGTGCCAGCAGCACATCCGGGATGGGTAATGAGCAGTTCTTC,CASSTSGMGNEQFF
15,many,TRBV3-1,-,TRBJ2-2,TGTGCCAGCAGCCAACGGCAGGGTCGGGCCGGGGAGCTGTTTTTT,CASSQRQGRAGELFF
14,many,TRBV5-1,TRBD2,TRBJ2-1,TGCGCCAGCAGCTTGGCCCTGAGTAGGAGCGGGGGGTTCTTC,CASSLALSRSGGFF
15,many,TRBV29-1,-,TRBJ2-1,TGCAGCGTTGAAGCAGCCGGAGAGGTTTACAATGAGCAGTTCTTC,CSVEAAGEVYNEQFF
16,few,TRBV27,TRBD1,TRBJ1-2,TGTGCCAGCACGTCATCTGGGGCGACAGGGTTCTATGGCTACACCTTC,CASTSSGATGFYGYTF
15,many,TRBV7-9,TRBD1,TRBJ1-2,TGTGCCAGCAGCACCTGGACAGGGTCATACTATGGCTACACCTTC,CASSTWTGSYYGYTF
14,-,TRBV12-3/TRBV12-4,TRBD1,TRBJ1-4,TGTGCCAGCAGTACGGACAGGGTTGGCGAAAAACTGTTTTTT,CASSTDRVGEKLFF
19,-,TRBV7-9,-,TRBJ2-1,TGTGCCAGCAGCTCACTCCCGAGTACAGGGTCACGGAGCTACAATGAGCAGTTCTTC,CASSSLPSTGSRSYNEQFF
12,few,TRBV28,-,TRBJ1-2,TGTGCCATCCCGGGACAAGTAGGAGGCTACACCTTC,CAIPGQVGGYTF
15,-,TRBV27,-,TRBJ2-5,TGTGCCAGCAGTACCTACGAGGGGGGTCAAGAGACCCAGTACTTC,CASSTYEGGQETQYF
14,few,TRBV28,-,TRBJ1-1,TGTGCCAGCAGTTTAGGGGGGGCGGGCACTGAAGCTTTCTTT,CASSLGGAGTEAFF
14,many,TRBV24-1,-,TRBJ2-1,TGTGCCACCAGCAGGGGCAGCTCCTACAATGAGCAGTTCTTC,CATSRGSSYNEQFF
13,-,TRBV4-3,-,TRBJ1-2,TGCGCCAGCAGCCGAGAAATAATGGGAGGCTACACCTTC,CASSREIMGGYTF
13,-,TRBV5-1,-,TRBJ2-7,TGCGCCAGCATAGGTGGCACCCACTACGAGCAGTACTTC,CASIGGTHYEQYF
16,many,TRBV21-1,-,TRBJ2-7,TGTGCCAGCAGCAAAAAGGGGGCCCTTGTATCCTACGAGCAGTACTTC,CASSKKGALVSYEQYF
11,many,TRBV6-1,-,TRBJ2-3,TGTGCCAGCACCTCTACTCAAACGCAGTATTTT,CASTSTQTQYF
16,-,TRBV19,-,TRBJ2-6,TGTGCCAGTAGCCGAGAGGGAGGAACTGGGGCCAACGTCCTGACTTTC,CASSREGGTGANVLTF
16,few,TRBV20-1,-,TRBJ1-1,TGCAGTGCTAGAGAAAGGGTCGGCTACGGGAACACTGAAGCTTTCTTT,CSARERVGYGNTEAFF
16,many,TRBV10-3,TRBD1,TRBJ1-2,TGTGCCATCAGTGAGTCACCTCGGACAGGGGGCTATGGCTACACCTTC,CAISESPRTGGYGYTF
12,many,TRBV29-1,TRBD2,TRBJ2-7,TGCAGCGTGTGGACTAGTGGTTACGAGCAGTACTTC,CSVWTSGYEQYF
11,-,TRBV11-2,-,TRBJ2-1,TGTGCCAGCAGCTTAGACAGTCTCAGTTTCTTC,CASSLDSLSFF
14,few,TRBV12-3/TRBV12-4,TRBD2,TRBJ2-5,TGTGCCAGCAGTTTGTTCGGGGGGGATGGGACCCAGTACTTC,CASSLFGGDGTQYF
12,few,TRBV7-9,-,TRBJ2-5,TGTGCCAGCAGTGAACTCCAAGAGACCCAGTACTTC,CASSELQETQYF
15,-,TRBV5-1,TRBD2,TRBJ2-1,TGCGCCAGCAGCTTGGAGCGGGGGGGCAACAATGAGCAGTTCTTC,CASSLERGGNNEQFF
14,-,TRBV20-1,TRBD2,TRBJ2-7,TGCAGTGCTCTCAGTAGCGGGAGGGCCTACGAGCAGTACTTC,CSALSSGRAYEQYF
15,many,TRBV7-9,-,TRBJ2-1,TGTGCCAGCAGCGCCCCGCATAAAAGGGACAATGAGCAGTTCTTC,CASSAPHKRDNEQFF
14,-,TRBV20-1,-,TRBJ2-1,TGCAGTGCTAACAGAGACATCTCTTACAATGAGCAGTTCTTC,CSANRDISYNEQFF
18,few,TRBV11-2,-,TRBJ2-1,TGTGCCAGCAGCTTAGGGACCCAGGGGTCCGGCTCCTACAATGAGCAGTTCTTC,CASSLGTQGSGSYNEQFF
16,-,TRBV7-2,-,TRBJ2-7,TGTGCCAGCAGCTTAGTATCTGGGGTATCCACCTACGAGCAGTACTTC,CASSLVSGVSTYEQYF
15,-,TRBV5-1,TRBD2,TRBJ2-1,TGCGCCAGCAGCTTATCGGGACTAGCGGGAGGACCATTGTTCTTC,CASSLSGLAGGPLFF
15,few,TRBV20-1,TRBD2,TRBJ2-1,TGCAGTGCTTCTCCCCTGGGGGGGTTGGACAATGAGCAGTTCTTC,CSASPLGGLDNEQFF
16,-,TRBV6-2/TRBV6-3,-,TRBJ2-1,TGTGCCAGCAGTTTGGAGGGACAGCTAATCCTCGGTGAGCAGTTCTTC,CASSLEGQLILGEQFF
14,-,TRBV20-1,-,TRBJ2-5,TGCAGTGCTACTAAACAGGGCGGGCAAGAGACCCAGTACTTC,CSATKQGGQETQYF